This entry lists 22 T cell receptor beta chains sequenced from one sample in a study of regulatory T cells in long-lasting Graves disease. Sequencing libraries for TCR beta were prepared with iRepertoire HTBI primers and Arm-PCR of CDR3 regions. TCRdb independently ran MiXCR on the multiplex PCR reads; one entry per CDR3 protein. The sample holds around 460,000 distinct CDR3 sequences, 20% to 25% seen once. Time point reported: persistent/refractory GD, antithyroid drugs over 5 years with positive TRAb. PBMC-derived RNA was used for the TCR library. The material sequenced was peripheral blood mononuclear cells (PBMCs), taken when the disease was refractory, from a patient treated with antithyroid drugs. Source of these receptors: a female donor with Graves disease.

In its sample, this clonotype was seen a few times. CDR3 sequence reads: CASGGSSRSTEAFF. The CDR3 nucleotides are TGTGCCAGCGGGGGAAGCAGCAGGTCCACTGAAGCTTTCTTT. The J gene is TRBJ1-1, the V gene TRBV6-1, with D possibly being TRBD1 (5 bases). The V and J ends lost 8 bases and 4 bases respectively, with 17 bases between them. The length of the CDR3 is 14 residues. Germline lookup yields CDR1 MNHNS and CDR2 SASEGT.

The rearrangement joins TRBV6-7 to TRBJ1-2; D possibly corresponds to TRBD1 (5 bases). TRBV6-7 is given ORF status, its function remaining uncertain. This CDR3 comprises 11 residues. The V and J ends lost 2 bases and 8 bases respectively, with 6 bases between them. CDR3 region: CASSYGTGYTF. Here the CDR3 DNA reads TGTGCCAGCAGTTACGGGACGGGCTACACCTTC.

This clonotype came up a few times. The chain uses TRBV10-3 and TRBJ1-2; the D gene is possibly TRBD1 (5 bases). The CDR3 loop spans 14 amino acids. Deletions cut 0 bases from V and 3 bases from J, with 8 bases between. Germline V gene data show CDR1 as ENHRY and CDR2 as SYGVKD. In nucleotides, the CDR3 is TGTGCCATCAGTGAGTCTGGGACCTACTATGGCTACACCTTC. As protein: CAISESGTYYGYTF.

This sequence joins TRBV7-2 and TRBJ1-5; D not resolved. The CDR3 covers 17 residues. From germline, CDR1 is SGHTA and CDR2 FQGNSA. The ends were cut back, 1 base at V and 0 bases at J, with 13 bases in the middle. The CDR3 DNA reads as TGTGCCAGCAGCTTAGAGGCAGGTCGAGATAGCAATCAGCCCCAGCATTTT. This gives the protein CASSLEAGRDSNQPQHF.

This clonotype has a handful of counts. The chain combines TRBV5-6 with TRBJ1-2; 9 bases match TRBD1. In germline, CDR1 is SGHDT, CDR2 YYEEEE. V lost 2 bases and J lost 4; bases outside the gene matches: 18. The CDR3 totals 19 residues. This CDR3 reads CASSFSRKSGTGLFYGYTF. In nucleotides, the CDR3 is TGTGCCAGCAGCTTTTCAAGAAAGTCCGGGACAGGGCTGTTCTATGGCTACACCTTC.

The table lists this clonotype with a few counts. V gene TRBV19 combines with J gene TRBJ1-5; D gene ambiguous. The CDR3 has 13 amino acids. CDR1 is LNHDA and CDR2 is SQIVND in the germline V gene (reference sequence). V lost 1 base to trimming and J lost 6 bases, with 7 bases between them. In nucleotides, the CDR3 is TGTGCCAGTAGTATAGCAACTATTCAGCCCCAGCATTTT. Protein: CASSIATIQPQHF.

This chain joins TRBV25-1 and TRBJ2-5; 8 bases match TRBD1. CDR3 length equals 14 residues. V gave up 4 bases and J gave up 5 bases; unmatched junction bases: 6. Germline loops: CDR1 MGHDK, CDR2 SYGVNS. As DNA, the CDR3 is TGTGCCAGCAGTGGCAGGGGGCGATGGGAGACCCAGTACTTC. This translates into CASSGRGRWETQYF.

The chain joins TRBV30 to TRBJ1-1; D is perhaps TRBD1 (5 bases). The length of the CDR3 is 15 residues. CDR1 and CDR2 (germline): GTSNPN, SVGIG (reference sequence). Trimming left V 0 bases short and J 5 bases short, with 16 bases between. CDR3 coding DNA: TGTGCCTGGAGTGTGGTCACAGGTCGGTGGACTGAAGCTTTCTTT. This gives the protein CAWSVVTGRWTEAFF. Full variable domain (outside the CDR3, taken from reference TRBV30 and TRBJ1-1): SQTIHQWPATLVQPVGSPLSLECTVEGTSNPNLYWYRQAAGRGLQLLFYSVGIGQISSEVPQNLSASRPQDRQFILSSKKLLLSDSGFYLCAWSVVTGRWTEAFFGQGTRLTVV.

The CDR3 loop reads CASSAGQTTDTQYF. For the CDR3, the DNA is TGCGCCAGCAGCGCCGGACAGACCACAGATACGCAGTATTTT. The J gene is TRBJ2-3, the V gene TRBV5-1; D is possibly TRBD1 (6 bases). The germline V and J ends were trimmed by 4 bases and 2 bases, with 11 bases remaining between them. The CDR3 sequence is 14 residues long. From germline, CDR1 is SGHRS and CDR2 YFSETQ.

This clonotype was recorded at least ten times. The chain couples TRBV20-1 to TRBJ2-2; TRBD2 agrees at 9 bases. The CDR3 sequence is 15 residues long. After removal of 4 bases from V and 5 bases from J, the junction contained 8 bases not matched to a gene. CDR1 is DFQATT and CDR2 is SNEGSKA in the germline V gene (reference sequence). The CDR3 DNA reads TGCAGTGCTATAATGGCGGGAGGGCCAACCGGGGAGCTGTTTTTT. It encodes CSAIMAGGPTGELFF.

This clonotype was recorded many times. J is TRBJ1-5 and V is TRBV11-2, with a possible D match to TRBD1 (5 bases). Germline V gene lookup returns CDR1 SGHAT and CDR2 FQNNGV. V dropped 1 base and J dropped 9 bases, with 10 bases sitting between them. The CDR3 runs 13 residues. The CDR3 protein is CASSLGTGTPQHF. The CDR3 DNA reads TGTGCCAGCAGCTTAGGCACGGGGACGCCCCAGCATTTT. The whole variable domain, filled in from reference TRBV11-2 and TRBJ1-5, reads EAGVAQSPRYKIIEKRQSVAFWCNPISGHATLYWYQQILGQGPKLLIQFQNNGVVDDSQLPKDRFSAERLKGVDSTLKIQPAKLEDSAVYLCASSLGTGTPQHFGDGTRLSIL.

This chain connects TRBV10-3 to TRBJ1-5, with D tentatively TRBD1 (5 bases). Deletions cut 10 bases from V and 6 bases from J, with 16 bases between. CDR1 is ENHRY and CDR2 is SYGVKD in the germline V gene. The CDR3 spans 13 residues. CDR3 sequence: CATTGGPGQPQHF. DNA of the CDR3: TGTGCCACCACAGGAGGCCCCGGTCAGCCCCAGCATTTT.

This clonotype was found many times. V and J are TRBV2 and TRBJ1-2; D is unresolved. V shed 4 bases and J shed 8 bases, with 11 bases lying between them. This CDR3 comprises 12 residues. The germline gives CDR1 SNHLY, CDR2 FYNNEI. The CDR3 spells CASSGLGWGYTF. CDR3 bases: TGTGCCAGCAGTGGATTAGGGTGGGGCTACACCTTC.

This chain joins TRBV2 and TRBJ2-1, with TRBD2 matching over 8 bases. The germline gives CDR1 SNHLY, CDR2 FYNNEI. There are 14 residues in the CDR3. The V segment lost 6 bases and the J segment 4 bases; nucleotides outside the gene matches: 5. The DNA for the CDR3 is TGTGCCAGCAGATCGGGAGGGGCTTACAATGAGCAGTTCTTC. Amino acids: CASRSGGAYNEQFF. The full variable domain, with the rest looked up from reference TRBV2 and TRBJ2-1, is EPEVTQTPSHQVTQMGQEVILRCVPISNHLYFYWYRQILGQKVEFLVSFYNNEISEKSEIFDDQFSVERPDGSNFTLKIRSTKLEDSAMYFCASRSGGAYNEQFFGPGTRLTVL.

CDR3: CSVEEGYLYGYTF. CDR3 coding DNA: TGCAGCGTTGAGGAGGGTTACCTCTATGGCTACACCTTC. The V call is TRBV29-1, the J call TRBJ1-2; D remains ambiguous. Germline V gives CDR1 SQVTM, CDR2 ANQGSEA. V gave up 3 bases and J gave up 4 bases, with 12 bases separating them. The CDR3 covers 13 residues.

This clonotype has a count of ten or more. The chain is built from TRBV28 and TRBJ1-6; 8 bases fit TRBD1. The CDR3 has 17 amino acids. With 4 bases clipped from V and 10 bases from J, the junction kept 15 bases outside the gene matches. CDR1 MDHEN and CDR2 SYDVKM come from the germline V gene. The CDR3 protein is CASSSLGQGRLSSPLHF. The CDR3 DNA sequence: TGTGCCAGCAGTTCCCTCGGACAGGGAAGGCTGAGCTCACCCCTCCACTTT.

This clonotype has at least ten counts. The genes are TRBV6-1 and TRBJ2-4, with D unresolved. V was trimmed by 4 bases and J by 7 bases, leaving 17 bases between them. Germline loops: CDR1 MNHNS, CDR2 SASEGT. The CDR3 is made up of 15 amino acids. As DNA, the CDR3 is TGTGCCAGCAGTGCGGCCGACGGACCAACGAACATTCAGTACTTC. As protein: CASSAADGPTNIQYF.

This clonotype showed up many times. The genes are TRBV6-5 and TRBJ1-2; D is perhaps TRBD1 (5 bases). V was trimmed by 4 bases and J by 2 bases, leaving 20 bases between them. Germline loops: CDR1 MNHEY, CDR2 SVGAGI. There are 17 residues in the CDR3. CDR3 sequence reads: CASSSHTSGGLNYGYTF. CDR3 DNA sequence: TGTGCCAGCAGTTCCCACACCAGTGGGGGATTAAACTATGGCTACACCTTC.

CDR3 sequence (DNA): TGTGCCAGCTCACCACCTGCGACCTCCTACGAGCAGTACTTC. Translation: CASSPPATSYEQYF. The chain uses TRBV18 and TRBJ2-7; D is undetermined. Trimming took 0 bases from V and 0 from J, leaving 6 bases between them. This CDR3 is built from 14 residues. From germline, CDR1 is KGHSH and CDR2 LQKENI.

The CDR3 protein is CASSLGLEGEQFF. The CDR3 DNA is TGCGCCAGCAGCTTGGGTCTAGAAGGTGAGCAGTTCTTC. The J gene is TRBJ2-1, the V gene TRBV5-1; no reliable D call. CDR3 length: 13 residues. V lost 0 bases, J lost 9 bases, and 10 bases lay in between. The germline gives CDR1 SGHRS, CDR2 YFSETQ.

This clonotype was recorded at least ten times. The chain combines TRBV28 with TRBJ2-7; a weak D match, TRBD2 (6 bases). V shed 8 bases and J shed 7 bases, with 6 bases lying between them. Germline-derived CDR1 and CDR2 are MDHEN and SYDVKM. The CDR3 totals 9 residues. DNA of the CDR3: TGTGCCAGCGGGGGGGAGCAGTACTTC. Encoded protein: CASGGEQYF. The whole variable domain, remainder taken from reference TRBV28 and TRBJ2-7, is DVKVTQSSRYLVKRTGEKVFLECVQDMDHENMFWYRQDPGLGLRLIYFSYDVKMKEKGDIPEGYSVSREKKERFSLILESASTNQTSMYLCASGGEQYFGPGTRLTVT.

About this clonotype itself: The junction differs from germline at one of its ends, possibly a read error. CDR3 residues: CASSLAVGADGELFF. The CDR3 coding sequence is TGTGCCAGCAGCTTAGCGGTAGGGGCGGACGGGGAGCTGTTTTTT. This chain links TRBV12-3 or TRBV12-4 with TRBJ2-2; a weak D match, TRBD2 (6 bases). The CDR3 runs 15 residues.